This TCR beta chain came from a study of STAT5B mutations in CD4+ large granular lymphocyte leukemia. This clone has only a few counts. At the DNA level, this CDR3 is encoded by other sequences in the same sample as well. The germline gives CDR1 LNHDA, CDR2 SQIVND (reference sequence). The ends were cut back, 4 bases at V and 0 bases at J, with 6 bases in the middle. The CDR3 length is 13 residues. TCRdb's table, derived via immunoSEQ multiplex PCR, lists solely in-frame clones and lacks some. Of about 32,000 clones in the sample, roughly 70% were seen once. This TCR derives from a human donor in good health. The chain joins TRBV19 to TRBJ1-1; D is unclear. The material sequenced was CD4+ T cells from blood buffy coats. CDR3 nucleotides: TGTGCCAGTAGTACGACATTGAACACTGAAGCTTTCTTT. This codes for CASSTTLNTEAFF.